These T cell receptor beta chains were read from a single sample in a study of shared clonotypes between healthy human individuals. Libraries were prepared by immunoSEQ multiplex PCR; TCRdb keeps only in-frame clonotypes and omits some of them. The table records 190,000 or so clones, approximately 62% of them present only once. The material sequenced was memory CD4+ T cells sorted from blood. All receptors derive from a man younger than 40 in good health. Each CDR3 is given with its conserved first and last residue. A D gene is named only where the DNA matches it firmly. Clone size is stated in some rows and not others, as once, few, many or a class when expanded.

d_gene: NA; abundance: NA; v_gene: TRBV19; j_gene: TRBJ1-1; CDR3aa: CASSRARAPNTEAFF; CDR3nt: TGTGCCAGTAGCCGTGCCAGGGCCCCGAACACTGAAGCTTTCTTT
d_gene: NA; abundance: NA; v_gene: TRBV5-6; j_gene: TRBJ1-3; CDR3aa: CASSRAGDGNTIYF; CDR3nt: TGTGCCAGCAGCCGGGCAGGGGATGGAAACACCATATATTTT
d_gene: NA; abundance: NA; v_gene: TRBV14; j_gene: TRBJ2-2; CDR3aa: CASSQVLSTGELFF; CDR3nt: TGTGCCAGCAGCCAAGTTCTAAGCACCGGGGAGCTGTTTTTT
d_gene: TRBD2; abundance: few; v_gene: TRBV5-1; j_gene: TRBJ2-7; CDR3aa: CASSHTSGSYEQYF; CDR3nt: TGCGCCAGCAGCCACACTAGCGGCTCCTACGAGCAGTACTTC
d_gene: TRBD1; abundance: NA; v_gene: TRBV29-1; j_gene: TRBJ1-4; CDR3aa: CSVTGTGNEKLFF; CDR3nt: TGCAGCGTAACCGGGACAGGGAATGAAAAACTGTTTTTT
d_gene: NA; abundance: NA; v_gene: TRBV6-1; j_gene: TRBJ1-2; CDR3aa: CATRIGDGYTF; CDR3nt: TGTGCCACCCGGATAGGGGATGGCTACACCTTC
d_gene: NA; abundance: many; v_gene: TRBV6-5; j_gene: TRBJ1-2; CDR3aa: CASSSTSWGLGYGYTF; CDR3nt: TGTGCCAGCAGTTCCACCTCCTGGGGGCTCGGCTATGGCTACACCTTC
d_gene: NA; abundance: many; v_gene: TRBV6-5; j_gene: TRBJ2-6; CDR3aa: CASSTAGSGANVLTF; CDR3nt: TGTGCCAGCAGCACCGCGGGCTCTGGGGCCAACGTCCTGACTTTC
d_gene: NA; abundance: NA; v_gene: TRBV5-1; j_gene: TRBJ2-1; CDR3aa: CASSPPLGELVGLQNEQFF; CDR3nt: TGCGCCAGCAGCCCCCCATTAGGGGAACTAGTTGGCTTACAGAATGAGCAGTTCTTC
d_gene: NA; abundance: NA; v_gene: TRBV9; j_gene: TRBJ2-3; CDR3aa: CASSVVPGTDTQYF; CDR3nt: TGTGCCAGCAGCGTAGTTCCCGGCACAGATACGCAGTATTTT
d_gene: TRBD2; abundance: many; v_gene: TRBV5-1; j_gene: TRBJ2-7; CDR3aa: CASNVAGSSYEQYF; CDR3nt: TGCGCCAGCAATGTAGCGGGTAGCTCCTACGAGCAGTACTTC
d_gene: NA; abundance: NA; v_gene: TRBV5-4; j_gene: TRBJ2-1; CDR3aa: CASSLTGLNNEQFF; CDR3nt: TGTGCCAGCAGCTTAACGGGACTTAACAATGAGCAGTTCTTC
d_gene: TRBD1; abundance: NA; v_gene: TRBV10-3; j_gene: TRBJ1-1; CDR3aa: CAISSTGVTEAFF; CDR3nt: TGTGCCATCAGCTCGACAGGGGTGACTGAAGCTTTCTTT
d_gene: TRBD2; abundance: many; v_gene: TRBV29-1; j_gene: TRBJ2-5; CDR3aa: CSGTGTTVETQYF; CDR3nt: TGCAGCGGAACCGGGACTACCGTGGAGACCCAGTACTTC
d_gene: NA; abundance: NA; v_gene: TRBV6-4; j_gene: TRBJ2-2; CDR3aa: CASKKDTNTGELFF; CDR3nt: TGTGCCAGCAAGAAAGATACGAACACCGGGGAGCTGTTTTTT
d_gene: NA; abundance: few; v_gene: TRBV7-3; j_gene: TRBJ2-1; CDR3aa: CASSPSGTRNEQFF; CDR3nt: TGTGCCAGCAGCCCCAGCGGGACAAGGAATGAGCAGTTCTTC
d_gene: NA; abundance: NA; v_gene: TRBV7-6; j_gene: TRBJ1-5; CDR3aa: CASSLGQVGSQPQHF; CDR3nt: TGTGCCAGCAGCTTAGGCCAGGTGGGCAGTCAGCCCCAGCATTTT
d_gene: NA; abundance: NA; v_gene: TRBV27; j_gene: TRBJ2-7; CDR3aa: CASSSARGFYEQYF; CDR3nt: TGTGCCAGCAGTTCTGCAAGGGGATTCTACGAGCAGTACTTC
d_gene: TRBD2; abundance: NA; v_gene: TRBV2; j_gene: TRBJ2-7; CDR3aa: CASRGGLAGGSKQYF; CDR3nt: TGTGCCAGCCGGGGCGGACTAGCGGGAGGATCTAAGCAGTACTTC
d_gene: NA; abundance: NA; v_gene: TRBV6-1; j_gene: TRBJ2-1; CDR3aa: CASRKGGGDEQFF; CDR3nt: TGTGCCAGCAGAAAGGGGGGAGGCGATGAGCAGTTCTTC
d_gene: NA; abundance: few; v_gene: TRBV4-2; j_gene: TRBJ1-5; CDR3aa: CASSLLGGDTDQPQHF; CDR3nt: TGTGCCAGCAGCTTACTAGGGGGGGACACCGATCAGCCCCAGCATTTT
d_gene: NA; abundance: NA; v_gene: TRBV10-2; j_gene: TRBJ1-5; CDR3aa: CASKPTPGLEPQHF; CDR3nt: TGCGCCAGCAAACCGACACCCGGTCTTGAGCCCCAGCATTTT